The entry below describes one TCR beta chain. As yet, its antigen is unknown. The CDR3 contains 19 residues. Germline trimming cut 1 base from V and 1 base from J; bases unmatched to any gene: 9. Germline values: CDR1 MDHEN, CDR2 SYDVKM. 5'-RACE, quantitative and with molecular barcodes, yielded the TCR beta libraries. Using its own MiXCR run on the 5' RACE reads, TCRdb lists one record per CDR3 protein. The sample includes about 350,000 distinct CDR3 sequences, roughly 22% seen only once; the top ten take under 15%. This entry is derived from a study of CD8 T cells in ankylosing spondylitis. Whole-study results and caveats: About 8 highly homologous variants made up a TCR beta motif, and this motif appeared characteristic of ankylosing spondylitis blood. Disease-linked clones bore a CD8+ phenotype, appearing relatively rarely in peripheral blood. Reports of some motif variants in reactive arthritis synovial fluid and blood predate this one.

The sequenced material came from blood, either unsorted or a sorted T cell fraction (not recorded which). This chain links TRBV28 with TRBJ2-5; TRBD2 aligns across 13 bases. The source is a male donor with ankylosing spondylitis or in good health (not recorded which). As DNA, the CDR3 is TGTGCCAGCAGTTTATTAGGTCGGACTAGCGGGAGATTCCAAGAGACCCAGTACTTC. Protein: CASSLLGRTSGRFQETQYF.